This T cell receptor (beta chain) comes out of a study of regulatory T cells in long-lasting Graves disease (dated by TCRdb to the early 2020s). The study in broad terms: Antithyroid drugs had been taken for less than 3 months by newly diagnosed Graves' disease patients. This study used TCR sequencing and RNA sequencing of peripheral blood to compare persistent Graves' disease patients against newly diagnosed Graves' disease patients. A total of about 35 samples underwent TCR sequencing, from some 13 patients with persistent Graves' disease and 20 patients with newly diagnosed Graves' disease. The study took place in China and was registered as a clinical trial.

The method behind the library was multiplex PCR. Sequenced using an Illumina HiSeq 4000. TCR beta libraries were built with iRepertoire HTBI primers and Arm-PCR amplification of CDR3 regions. Gel purification was performed on PCR products prior to sequencing. Processing in the source paper ran as follows. Across samples, around 62 TRBV and 13 to 15 TRBJ segments were identified and used for gene usage analysis of CDR3 amino acid clonotypes. Filtered high-quality paired reads were merged into contigs using COPE and FqMerger. BLAST was used to align contigs to IMGT TRBV, TRBD and TRBJ reference genes, with CDR3 defined following IMGT. Any clonotype with a frequency above 0.1% was counted as a highly expanded clone. Repertoire diversity was measured by Shannon entropy, and V-J evenness by the Gini coefficient. A clonotype was considered public if more than one individual shared it. The public reads were reanalyzed by TCRdb: fastp trimming at Q25, MiXCR alignment, in-frame beta chains only. Rows merge per CDR3 protein into single entries with the most common DNA and genes. Clone size and V and J calls follow TCRdb, not the original study. Counted in this sample were about half a million distinct CDR3 sequences; about 12% of them appeared once. Jointly, the top ten make up roughly 8.2% of the sample.

As for this clonotype: Its antigen has not been determined. Base qualities are missing; no much larger clone stands one base away.

General conclusions and limits of the study: Compared with newly diagnosed patients, patients with persistent Graves' disease had lower TCR Shannon entropy and fewer highly expanded clones, which suggests clonal expansion. The small sample size was acknowledged by the authors as a limitation that may reduce accuracy. Only peripheral blood was studied, because thyroid tissue, the primary lesion, was inaccessible. Patients with persistent disease shared more public clonotypes (around 2,500) than newly diagnosed patients did (approximately 990). Only the TCR beta chain was sequenced and analyzed.

This specimen's time point label, per the study, means: newly diagnosed GD, antithyroid drugs for less than 3 months. For both TCR sequencing and RNA sequencing, RNA was extracted from PBMCs using TRIzol. The diagnosis of Graves' disease was made according to American Thyroid Association guidelines. The patients came from an endocrinology department in Xi'an, China. Each patient gave approximately 9 milliliters of peripheral blood, collected in an EDTA anticoagulant tube. PBMCs were isolated by Ficoll Paque Plus density gradient separation without further T cell sorting. An Agilent 2100 Bioanalyzer and agarose gel were used to check RNA quality, while a NanoDrop 2000 measured RNA concentration. The sample was also linked to a second study, of T cells in Graves' hyperthyroidism and ophthalmopathy. Per that second paper: Stable Graves' hyperthyroidism was defined as the absence of progression to ophthalmopathy over 18 months of follow-up. Hyperthyroidism patients were newly diagnosed, had a disease duration of under 2 months, and were aged 18 to 65 years. The study excluded patients with uncontrolled infections, other autoimmune diseases, pregnancy or lactation. Clinical symptoms, serum thyroxine and TRAb, thyroid ultrasound, and orbital computed tomography formed the basis for the diagnoses. For the first round of RT-PCR on the TCR CDR3, the HTBI primer set was used together with the Qiagen OneStep RT-PCR kit. Most expanded thyroid clonotypes (frequency above 0.001) were also detected in blood, a finding suggesting that blood repertoires may reflect thyroid immune responses. A 13 V-J signature model separated ophthalmopathy from stable hyperthyroidism, with 87.88% sensitivity and roughly 81% specificity in cross-validation and 80%/75% in testing. In validation, the model predicted progression to ophthalmopathy a median of roughly 6.5 months before onset, with about 70% sensitivity and almost 75% specificity. To identify distinguishing TCR V-J signatures, a discovery cohort of around 98 patients was used, comprising some 45 with Graves' ophthalmopathy and under 60 with stable Graves' hyperthyroidism. Prospective prediction of ophthalmopathy was tested in an independent validation cohort of some 20 hyperthyroidism patients and 15 to 17 patients who later progressed to ophthalmopathy. The approximately 90 discovery patients were divided at random into training and test sets in a 7:3 ratio. The study also compared thyroid tissue and blood T-cell repertoires from 6 or 7 Graves' hyperthyroidism patients. Following sampling, methimazole starting at 30 mg daily was given to hyperthyroidism patients, and high-dose intravenous methylprednisolone was given to ophthalmopathy patients. Libraries were constructed in a second round of multiplex PCR, after which size selection and purification were carried out. Sequencing of the libraries was done on an Illumina HiSeq2000 using paired-end 100 bp reads. Raw data were processed with SOAPnuke, discarding reads with adapters, uncalled bases, mean Phred below 15, or no exact constant-primer or identifier match. COPE v1.2.5 was used to merge the high-quality paired reads, and each unique nucleotide sequence was defined as a clonotype. MiTCR v1.1 was used to align clonotypes to the IMGT TRBV, TRBD and TRBJ reference segments. The analysis was restricted to V-J combinations with a frequency above 0.0001, which together covered around 99% of the repertoires. A TCS score was defined as the ratio of F50 (clonal expansion) to E x V (chaos), with BLOSUM62-based TCRdist applied between CDR3 peptides within each V-J. Welch's t-statistics and random forest reduced around 510 V-J features to 10 to 15, which were used in a naive Bayes classifier (R e1071). No statistical method was used to set the sample size in advance, and investigators knew the group allocation. The paper describes TCR Vbeta CDR3 sequencing of roughly 130 peripheral blood samples, made up of about 41 ophthalmopathy patients, around 78 hyperthyroidism patients and 17 progressor patients.

Sequenced material: peripheral blood mononuclear cells (PBMCs), taken at new diagnosis, from a patient treated with antithyroid drugs. This receptor was identified in a woman younger than 45 with Graves disease. Donor details come from another sample of the same person, matched by shared clones.

At the DNA level, the sequence is TGTGCCAGCAGTTACTCCGGCCTTGAAACAAGCACAGATACGCAGTATTTT. Translation gives CASSYSGLETSTDTQYF. The chain was built from TRBV6-2 or TRBV6-3 and TRBJ2-3; the D gene identity is not certain. At the junction V is shortened by 0 bases and J by 0 bases, with 13 bases in between. The CDR3 holds 17 amino acids from the cysteine to the phenylalanine. The only DNA kept is the CDR3, 51 bases in frame from the first base. From the germline V gene, CDR1 is MNHEY and CDR2 is SVGEGT.